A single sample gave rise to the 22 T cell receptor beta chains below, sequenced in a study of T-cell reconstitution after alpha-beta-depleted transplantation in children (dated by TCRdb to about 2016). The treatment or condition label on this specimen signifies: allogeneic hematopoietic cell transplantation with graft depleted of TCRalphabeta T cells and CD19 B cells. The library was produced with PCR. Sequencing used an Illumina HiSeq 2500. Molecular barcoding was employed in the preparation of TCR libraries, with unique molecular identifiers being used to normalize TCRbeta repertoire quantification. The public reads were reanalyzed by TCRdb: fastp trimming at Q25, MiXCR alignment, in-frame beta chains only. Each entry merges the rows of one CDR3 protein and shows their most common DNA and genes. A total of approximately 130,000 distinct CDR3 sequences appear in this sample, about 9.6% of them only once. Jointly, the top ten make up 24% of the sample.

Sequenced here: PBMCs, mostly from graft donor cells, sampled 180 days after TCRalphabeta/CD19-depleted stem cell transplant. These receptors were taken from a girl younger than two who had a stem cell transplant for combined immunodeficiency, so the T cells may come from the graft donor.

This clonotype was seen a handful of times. The CDR3 loop is CASSQEGRKVMDQETQYF. CDR3 nucleotides: TGTGCCAGCAGCCAAGAGGGCAGGAAGGTCATGGACCAAGAGACCCAGTACTTC. The V and J genes are TRBV3-1 and TRBJ2-5; no clear D gene. The CDR3 length is 18 residues. CDR1 and CDR2 from the germline V gene are LGHDT and YNNKEL (reference sequence). With 0 bases removed from V and 0 bases from J, the gap between germline ends came to 17 bases.

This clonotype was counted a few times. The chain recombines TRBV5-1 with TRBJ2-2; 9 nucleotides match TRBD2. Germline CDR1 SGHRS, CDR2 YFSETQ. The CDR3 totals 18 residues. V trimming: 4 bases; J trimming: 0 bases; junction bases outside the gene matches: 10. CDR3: CASSPRDPSGANTGELFF. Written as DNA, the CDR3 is TGCGCCAGCAGCCCCCGTGATCCTAGCGGGGCGAACACCGGGGAGCTGTTTTTT.

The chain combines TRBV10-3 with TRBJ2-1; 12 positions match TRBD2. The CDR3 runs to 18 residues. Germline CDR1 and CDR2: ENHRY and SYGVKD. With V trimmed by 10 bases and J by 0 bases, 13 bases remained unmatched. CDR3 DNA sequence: TGTGCCACCCTATCTACCCCGGGACTAGCGGGCTCCTACAATGAGCAGTTCTTC. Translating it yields CATLSTPGLAGSYNEQFF.

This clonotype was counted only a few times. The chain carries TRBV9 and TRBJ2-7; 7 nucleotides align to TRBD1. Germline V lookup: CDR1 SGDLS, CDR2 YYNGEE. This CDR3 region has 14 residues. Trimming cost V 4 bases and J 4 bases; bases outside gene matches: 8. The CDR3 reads CASSPQDRKYEQYF. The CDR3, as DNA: TGTGCCAGCAGCCCCCAGGACAGGAAGTACGAGCAGTACTTC.

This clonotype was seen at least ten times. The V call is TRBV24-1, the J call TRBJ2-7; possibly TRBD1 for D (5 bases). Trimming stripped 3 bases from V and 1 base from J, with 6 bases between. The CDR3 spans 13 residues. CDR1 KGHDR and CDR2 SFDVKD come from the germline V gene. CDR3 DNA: TGTGCCACCAGTGATCGACAGTCCTACGAGCAGTACTTC. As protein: CATSDRQSYEQYF.

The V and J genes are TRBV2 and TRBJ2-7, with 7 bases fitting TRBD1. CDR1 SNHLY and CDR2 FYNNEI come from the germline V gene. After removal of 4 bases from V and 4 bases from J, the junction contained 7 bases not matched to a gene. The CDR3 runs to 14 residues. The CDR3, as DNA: TGTGCCAGCAGTGCCGGGACAGCCGGATACGAGCAGTACTTC. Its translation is CASSAGTAGYEQYF.

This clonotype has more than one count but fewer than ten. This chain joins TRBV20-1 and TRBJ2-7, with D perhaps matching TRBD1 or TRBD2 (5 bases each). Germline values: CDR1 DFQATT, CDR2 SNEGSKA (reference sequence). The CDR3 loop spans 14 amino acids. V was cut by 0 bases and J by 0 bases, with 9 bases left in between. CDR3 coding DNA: TGCAGTGCTAGAGATTCGGGGACCTCCTACGAGCAGTACTTC. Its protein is CSARDSGTSYEQYF.

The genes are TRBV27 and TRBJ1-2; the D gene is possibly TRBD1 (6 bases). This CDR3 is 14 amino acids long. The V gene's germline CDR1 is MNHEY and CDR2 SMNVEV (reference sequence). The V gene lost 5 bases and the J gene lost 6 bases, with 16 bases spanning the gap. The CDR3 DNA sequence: TGTGCCAGCAGTCTGACAGGTGGAAGAAATGGCTACACCTTC. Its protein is CASSLTGGRNGYTF.

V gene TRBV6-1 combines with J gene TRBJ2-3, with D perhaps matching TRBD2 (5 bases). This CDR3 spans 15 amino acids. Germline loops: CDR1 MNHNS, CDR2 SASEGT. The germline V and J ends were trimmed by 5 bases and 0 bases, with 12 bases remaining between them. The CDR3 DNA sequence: TGTGCCAGCAGTAAGACGGAGGCTAGCACAGATACGCAGTATTTT. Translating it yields CASSKTEASTDTQYF.

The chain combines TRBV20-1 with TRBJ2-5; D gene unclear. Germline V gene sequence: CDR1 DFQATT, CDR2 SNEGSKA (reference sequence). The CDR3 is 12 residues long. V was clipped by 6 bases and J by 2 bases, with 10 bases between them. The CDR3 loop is CSALAMQETQYF. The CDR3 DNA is TGCAGTGCCCTCGCGATGCAAGAGACCCAGTACTTC.

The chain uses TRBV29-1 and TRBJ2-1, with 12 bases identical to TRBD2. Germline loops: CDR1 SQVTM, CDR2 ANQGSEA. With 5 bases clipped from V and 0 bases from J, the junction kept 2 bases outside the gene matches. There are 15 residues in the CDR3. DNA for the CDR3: TGCAGCGTTCCGGGACTAGCGGGCTCCTACAATGAGCAGTTCTTC. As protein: CSVPGLAGSYNEQFF.

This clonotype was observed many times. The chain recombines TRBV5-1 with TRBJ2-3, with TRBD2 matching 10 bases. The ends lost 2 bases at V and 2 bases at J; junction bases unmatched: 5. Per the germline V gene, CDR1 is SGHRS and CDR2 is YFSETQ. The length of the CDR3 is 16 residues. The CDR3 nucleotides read TGCGCCAGCAGCTTCCAAACTAGCGGGAACACAGATACGCAGTATTTT. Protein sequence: CASSFQTSGNTDTQYF.

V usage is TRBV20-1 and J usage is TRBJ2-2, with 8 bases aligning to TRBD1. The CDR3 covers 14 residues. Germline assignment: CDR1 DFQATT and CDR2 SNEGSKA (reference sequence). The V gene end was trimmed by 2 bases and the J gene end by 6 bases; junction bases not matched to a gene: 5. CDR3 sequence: CSARPGQGPGELFF. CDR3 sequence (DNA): TGCAGTGCTAGACCTGGACAGGGCCCCGGGGAGCTGTTTTTT.

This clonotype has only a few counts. The CDR3 nucleotides are TGTGCCATCAGTGAGTGGACAGGGGATGGCTACACCTTC. It codes for CAISEWTGDGYTF. The V call is TRBV10-3, the J call TRBJ1-2, with 9 bases lining up with TRBD1. J was trimmed by 6 bases and V by 1 base; bases with no gene match: 0. There are 13 residues in the CDR3. Germline V CDR1 and CDR2: ENHRY, SYGVKD.

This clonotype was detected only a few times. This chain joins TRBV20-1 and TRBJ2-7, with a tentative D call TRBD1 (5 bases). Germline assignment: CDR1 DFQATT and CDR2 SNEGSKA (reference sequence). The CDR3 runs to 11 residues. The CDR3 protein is CSLRGLYEQYF. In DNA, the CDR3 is TGCTCCCTAAGGGGTCTTTACGAGCAGTACTTC.

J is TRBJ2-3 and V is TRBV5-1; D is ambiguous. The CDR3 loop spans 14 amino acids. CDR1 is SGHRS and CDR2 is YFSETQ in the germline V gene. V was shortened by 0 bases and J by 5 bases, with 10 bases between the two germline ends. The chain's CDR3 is CASSLAFRRDTQYF. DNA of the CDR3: TGCGCCAGCAGCTTGGCTTTCCGCAGAGATACGCAGTATTTT.

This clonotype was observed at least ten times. The CDR3 sequence: CSVTDSGANVLTF. For the CDR3, the DNA is TGCAGCGTGACTGACTCTGGGGCCAACGTCCTGACTTTC. The V gene is TRBV29-1, the J gene TRBJ2-6, with D unresolved. Germline V gene lookup returns CDR1 SQVTM and CDR2 ANQGSEA. The CDR3 spans 13 residues. V lost 6 bases to trimming and J lost 0 bases, with 6 bases between them.

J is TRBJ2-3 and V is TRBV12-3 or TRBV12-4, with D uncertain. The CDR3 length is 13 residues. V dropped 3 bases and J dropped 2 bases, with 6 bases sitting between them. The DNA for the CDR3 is TGTGCCAGCAGTTTGGCCAACACAGATACGCAGTATTTT. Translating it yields CASSLANTDTQYF.

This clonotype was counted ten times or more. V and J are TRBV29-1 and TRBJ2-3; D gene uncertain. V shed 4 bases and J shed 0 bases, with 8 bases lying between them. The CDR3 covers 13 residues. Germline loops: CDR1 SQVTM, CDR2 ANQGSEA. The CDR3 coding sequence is TGCAGCGTTGCTCCGAAGAGCACAGATACGCAGTATTTT. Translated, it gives CSVAPKSTDTQYF.

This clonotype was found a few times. CDR3 in amino acids: CAPAWEGGELFF. CDR3 DNA sequence: TGTGCCCCCGCCTGGGAGGGCGGGGAGCTGTTTTTT. The chain carries TRBV9 and TRBJ2-2, with 7 positions matching TRBD2. The CDR3 covers 12 residues. J was trimmed by 7 bases and V by 10 bases; bases with no gene match: 7. Germline V gives CDR1 SGDLS, CDR2 YYNGEE.

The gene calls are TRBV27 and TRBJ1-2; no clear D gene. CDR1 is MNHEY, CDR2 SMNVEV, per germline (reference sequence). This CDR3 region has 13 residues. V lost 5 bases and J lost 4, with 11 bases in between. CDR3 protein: CASSHRLGYGYTF. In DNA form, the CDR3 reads TGTGCCAGCAGTCACCGTTTGGGCTATGGCTACACCTTC.

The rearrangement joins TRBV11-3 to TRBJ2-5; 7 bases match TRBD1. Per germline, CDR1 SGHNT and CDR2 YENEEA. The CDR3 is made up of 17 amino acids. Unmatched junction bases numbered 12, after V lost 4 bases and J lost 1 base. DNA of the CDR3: TGTGCCAGCAGCTCTTATCCGGGACAGACGACCCAAGAGACCCAGTACTTC. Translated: CASSSYPGQTTQETQYF.